The 32 T cell receptor beta chains reported below all come from one sample, sequenced in a study of blood T cell repertoires in COVID-19. The assay was immunoSEQ multiplex PCR, and TCRdb's table has in-frame clones only and misses some. The table shows around 130,000 clones, with 80% to 85% occurring only once. The sample consisted of peripheral blood. These receptors originate from a man aged 25-45 years with COVID-19, enrolled during active disease.

V gene TRBV4-2 combines with J gene TRBJ1-3, with D uncertain. Between the trimmed V and J ends, which lost 6 bases and 3 bases, there was a span of 9 bases. The CDR3 is made up of 13 amino acids. CDR1 is LGHNA and CDR2 is YNFKEQ in the germline V gene. CDR3 in DNA: TGTGCCAGCAGTAGAGGGTTTGGAAACACCATATATTTT. Translated, it gives CASSRGFGNTIYF.

This clone occurred once. V gene TRBV15 combines with J gene TRBJ2-7, with D perhaps TRBD1 (6 bases). CDR1 LNHNV and CDR2 YYDKDF come from the germline V gene (reference sequence). Trimming removed 2 bases from V and 3 bases from J, with 20 bases in between. This CDR3 region has 17 residues. The CDR3 protein is CATSRNLPGQSNYEQYF. In nucleotides, the CDR3 is TGTGCCACCAGCAGAAATTTACCGGGACAATCCAACTACGAGCAGTACTTC.

This clone was observed many times. The J gene is TRBJ1-2, the V gene TRBV5-6; TRBD1 matches 8 bases. The CDR3 totals 15 residues. Trimming at V came to 4 bases and at J to 6 bases, leaving 11 bases not matched to a gene. CDR1 and CDR2 (germline): SGHDT, YYEEEE. CDR3 nucleotide sequence: TGTGCCAGCAGCCTGACCTCAGGGGGCGCGAATGGCTACACCTTC. It translates to CASSLTSGGANGYTF.

V usage is TRBV29-1 and J usage is TRBJ2-1; perhaps TRBD1 as D (5 bases). V was pared by 2 bases and J by 7 bases, with 12 bases between. CDR1 and CDR2 from the germline V gene are SQVTM and ANQGSEA. The CDR3 runs 13 residues. This CDR3 reads CSVERHSGNEQFF. As DNA, the CDR3 is TGCAGCGTTGAACGACACTCAGGGAATGAGCAGTTCTTC.

This clone has more than one count but fewer than ten. This rearrangement joins TRBV5-4 to TRBJ2-2; TRBD2 might be the D (5 bases). CDR1 SGHNT and CDR2 YYREEE come from the germline V gene (reference sequence). CDR3 length: 13 residues. Trimming removed 4 bases from V and 4 bases from J, with 8 bases in between. CDR3 in DNA: TGTGCCAGCAGCGAGGACTTCACCGGGGAGCTGTTTTTT. As protein: CASSEDFTGELFF.

This clone was seen ten or more times. The CDR3 spells CASIPGRWGFLDGYTF. Written as DNA, the CDR3 is TGTGCCAGCATCCCGGGAAGATGGGGATTCCTGGATGGCTACACCTTC. The chain combines TRBV28 with TRBJ1-2; unclear D gene. The germline V and J ends were trimmed by 7 bases and 6 bases, with 24 bases remaining between them. CDR1 and CDR2 from the germline V gene are MDHEN and SYDVKM. This CDR3 region has 16 residues.

The V call is TRBV6-5, the J call TRBJ2-5; 7 bases are a match to TRBD2. This CDR3 contains 14 residues. Trimming cost V 8 bases and J 4 bases; bases outside gene matches: 10. CDR1 MNHEY and CDR2 SVGAGI come from the germline V gene. The chain's CDR3 is CASFKRGLSETQYF. The CDR3 coding sequence is TGTGCCAGCTTCAAACGGGGACTATCAGAGACCCAGTACTTC.

This chain links TRBV4-1 with TRBJ2-7; D may be TRBD2 (6 bases). Trimming took off 1 base at V and 1 base at J, with 17 bases between the two ends. The CDR3 covers 17 residues. Germline CDR1 and CDR2: MGHRA and YSYEKL. As DNA, the CDR3 is TGCGCCAGCAGCCAAGCATCTTTGGGACTCCAGTCCTACGAGCAGTACTTC. Translating it yields CASSQASLGLQSYEQYF.

The V call is TRBV12-5, the J call TRBJ2-3, with TRBD2 matching 10 bases. V lost 1 base and J lost 5; bases outside the gene matches: 0. Germline V gene sequence: CDR1 LGHNT, CDR2 FRNRAP. The CDR3 loop spans 14 amino acids. In DNA, the CDR3 is TGTGCTAGTGGTTTGGGACTAGCGGGAGATACGCAGTATTTT. It yields the protein CASGLGLAGDTQYF.

J is TRBJ1-1 and V is TRBV7-2; TRBD1 matches 8 bases. Trimming at V came to 8 bases and at J to 1 base, leaving 6 bases not matched to a gene. Germline CDR1 and CDR2: SGHTA and FQGNSA. This CDR3 is 14 amino acids long. DNA of the CDR3: TGTGCCAGCCTTAGGGGACAGGAGAACACTGAAGCTTTCTTT. Its translation: CASLRGQENTEAFF.

The chain employs TRBV14 and TRBJ1-1; 7 positions agree with TRBD1. Germline values: CDR1 SGHDN, CDR2 FVKESK. This CDR3 contains 15 residues. Trimming removed 4 bases from V and 6 bases from J; junction bases left unmatched: 11. CDR3 coding DNA: TGTGCCAGCAGCCGTCGGGAGGGGGCTCGGGCTGAAGCTTTCTTT. Encoded protein: CASSRREGARAEAFF.

This chain connects TRBV5-6 to TRBJ2-3; 7 positions agree with TRBD2. Trimming cost V 0 bases and J 0 bases; bases outside gene matches: 1. This CDR3 has 15 residues. Germline-derived CDR1 and CDR2 are SGHDT and YYEEEE. The CDR3 is CASSLVGRSTDTQYF. As DNA, the CDR3 is TGTGCCAGCAGCTTGGTCGGGAGGAGCACAGATACGCAGTATTTT.

The chain combines TRBV9 with TRBJ2-5, with 7 positions matching TRBD1. CDR1 is SGDLS and CDR2 is YYNGEE in the germline V gene. V shed 2 bases and J 0 bases; nucleotides not matched to a gene: 16. The CDR3 runs 19 residues. This CDR3 reads CASSVSALSGTAHQETQYF. DNA for the CDR3: TGTGCCAGCAGCGTCAGCGCTCTCTCTGGGACAGCTCACCAAGAGACCCAGTACTTC.

CDR3 region: CASSEIDPAGKLFF. CDR3 DNA sequence: TGTGCCAGCAGTGAAATCGACCCGGCGGGAAAACTGTTTTTT. The chain uses TRBV2 and TRBJ1-4; D remains ambiguous. Germline CDR1 and CDR2: SNHLY and FYNNEI. CDR3 size: 14 residues. V was pared by 2 bases and J by 10 bases, with 14 bases between.

This clone occurred a few times. The rearrangement joins TRBV11-2 to TRBJ1-2; 10 bases map to TRBD1. V was pared by 6 bases and J by 6 bases, with 10 bases of the junction left unmatched. Germline V gene lookup returns CDR1 SGHAT and CDR2 FQNNGV. The CDR3 runs 15 residues. CDR3 sequence: CASRFTGTGDHGYTF. Here the CDR3 DNA reads TGTGCCAGCAGATTCACCGGGACAGGGGATCATGGCTACACCTTC.

This chain joins TRBV15 and TRBJ1-4, with no clear D. In germline, CDR1 is LNHNV, CDR2 YYDKDF (reference sequence). Trimming left V 3 bases short and J 3 bases short, with 14 bases between. The CDR3 consists of 16 residues. The CDR3 DNA follows: TGTGCCACCAGCAGGGCGCGATGGGAGCCTAATGAAAAACTGTTTTTT. It codes for CATSRARWEPNEKLFF.

The chain combines TRBV5-4 with TRBJ1-2, with 8 positions matching TRBD1. The CDR3 covers 14 residues. CDR1 is SGHNT and CDR2 is YYREEE in the germline V gene (reference sequence). Trimming removed 6 bases from V and 5 bases from J; junction bases left unmatched: 9. The CDR3 is CASTTGGGEYGYTF. CDR3 DNA: TGTGCCAGCACCACAGGGGGGGGCGAGTATGGCTACACCTTC.

The chain couples TRBV30 to TRBJ2-1; 12 nucleotides match TRBD1. Germline CDR1 reads GTSNPN; CDR2 reads SVGIG (reference sequence). CDR3 length equals 19 residues. V lost 2 bases and J lost 6; bases outside the gene matches: 17. CDR3 residues: CAWSTRGTGGDWVSNEQFF. The CDR3 nucleotides are TGTGCCTGGAGTACGAGGGGGACAGGGGGCGATTGGGTAAGCAATGAGCAGTTCTTC.

This chain connects TRBV4-1 to TRBJ2-3; the D is unclear. Trimming cost V 0 bases and J 0 bases, with 10 bases left between them. There are 16 residues in the CDR3. Per germline, CDR1 MGHRA and CDR2 YSYEKL. Written as DNA, the CDR3 is TGCGCCAGCAGCCAAGATAATAGAGATAGCACAGATACGCAGTATTTT. The encoded protein is CASSQDNRDSTDTQYF.

The V and J genes are TRBV2 and TRBJ1-3; no clear D. This CDR3 has 13 amino acids. CDR1 is SNHLY and CDR2 is FYNNEI in the germline V gene. Trimming took 6 bases from V and 4 from J, leaving 10 bases between them. Here the CDR3 DNA reads TGTGCCAGCAGGAGGGAGCTAGGAAACACCATATATTTT. Its protein product is CASRRELGNTIYF. The whole variable domain, remainder taken from reference TRBV2 and TRBJ1-3, is EPEVTQTPSHQVTQMGQEVILRCVPISNHLYFYWYRQILGQKVEFLVSFYNNEISEKSEIFDDQFSVERPDGSNFTLKIRSTKLEDSAMYFCASRRELGNTIYFGEGSWLTVV.

The chain combines TRBV7-2 with TRBJ2-7; 10 bases fit TRBD1. After removal of 5 bases from V and 3 bases from J, the junction contained 4 bases not matched to a gene. CDR3 length equals 14 residues. CDR1 is SGHTA, CDR2 FQGNSA, per germline. The CDR3 bases are TGTGCCAGCAGCCCGGGACAGGGGAACTACGAGCAGTACTTC. It specifies CASSPGQGNYEQYF.

As DNA, the CDR3 is TGTGCCAGCAGCTCTACAGGGGGGGACTATGGCTACACCTTC. This gives the protein CASSSTGGDYGYTF. The genes are TRBV7-3 and TRBJ1-2; TRBD1 aligns across 8 bases. The V gene end was trimmed by 4 bases and the J gene end by 3 bases; junction bases not matched to a gene: 4. CDR1 and CDR2 (germline): SGHTA, FQGTGA. This CDR3 contains 14 residues. The full variable domain, its missing parts supplied by reference TRBV7-3 and TRBJ1-2, is GAGVSQTPSNKVTEKGKYVELRCDPISGHTALYWYRQSLGQGPEFLIYFQGTGAADDSGLPNDRFFAVRPEGSVSTLKIQRTERGDSAVYLCASSSTGGDYGYTFGSGTRLTVV.

The CDR3 sequence: CASSLAGRAGEQYF. The CDR3 DNA is TGTGCCAGCAGCTTGGCGGGCCGGGCGGGCGAGCAGTACTTC. This chain links TRBV7-3 with TRBJ2-7, with D maybe TRBD2 (5 bases). The CDR3 extends over 14 amino acids. Per the germline V gene, CDR1 is SGHTA and CDR2 is FQGTGA. V lost 3 bases, J lost 6 bases, and 15 bases lay in between.

V is TRBV9 and J is TRBJ2-1; D not resolved. V dropped 4 bases and J dropped 0 bases, with 14 bases sitting between them. The CDR3 runs to 16 residues. Germline CDR1 SGDLS, CDR2 YYNGEE. The CDR3 DNA reads TGTGCCAGCAGCCCCCCGGGTGGTAGCTCCTACAATGAGCAGTTCTTC. Its protein product is CASSPPGGSSYNEQFF.

The genes are TRBV4-3 and TRBJ2-7; D is uncertain. The V end was cut by 0 bases, the J end by 0 bases, with 9 bases between. CDR3 size: 15 residues. Germline V gives CDR1 LGHNA, CDR2 YSLEER. This CDR3 is CASSQDPSSSYEQYF. The CDR3 nucleotides are TGCGCCAGCAGCCAAGATCCCTCGAGCTCCTACGAGCAGTACTTC.

The chain links TRBV3-1 (or the pseudogene TRBV3-2) to TRBJ2-1; a weak D match, TRBD2 (5 bases). The CDR3 runs to 16 residues. CDR1 is LGHDT, CDR2 YNNKEL, per germline (reference sequence). V was clipped by 4 bases and J by 1 base, with 14 bases between them. CDR3 DNA: TGTGCCAGCAGCCCTTTCAGAGGGTTATCCTACAATGAGCAGTTCTTC. Protein: CASSPFRGLSYNEQFF.

The rearrangement joins TRBV10-3 to TRBJ2-1; TRBD1 might be the D (7 bases). CDR1 ENHRY and CDR2 SYGVKD come from the germline V gene. This CDR3 has 14 amino acids. With 6 bases removed from V and 0 bases from J, the gap between germline ends came to 9 bases. CDR3 nucleotide sequence: TGTGCCATCAGCCAGGGGGGCTCCTACAATGAGCAGTTCTTC. Translating it yields CAISQGGSYNEQFF.

The rearrangement links TRBV5-6 to TRBJ2-5; 12 bases map to TRBD2. CDR3 length: 15 residues. Germline assignment: CDR1 SGHDT and CDR2 YYEEEE. Unmatched junction bases numbered 3, after V lost 4 bases and J lost 2 bases. CDR3 in amino acids: CASSKLAGGQETQYF. The CDR3 DNA reads as TGTGCCAGCAGCAAACTAGCGGGAGGTCAAGAGACCCAGTACTTC.

This clone was detected a few times. V usage is TRBV7-6 and J usage is TRBJ2-2; 7 nucleotides match TRBD1. The ends lost 5 bases at V and 0 bases at J; junction bases unmatched: 9. Germline V gene sequence: CDR1 SGHVS, CDR2 FNYEAQ. This CDR3 has 17 residues. The CDR3 reads CASSLEGTATNTGELFF. The CDR3 coding sequence is TGTGCCAGCAGCCTAGAAGGGACAGCTACGAACACCGGGGAGCTGTTTTTT. Complete variable domain (other parts from reference TRBV7-6 and TRBJ2-2): GAGVSQSPRYKVTKRGQDVALRCDPISGHVSLYWYRQALGQGPEFLTYFNYEAQQDKSGLPNDRFSAERPEGSISTLTIQRTEQRDSAMYRCASSLEGTATNTGELFFGEGSRLTVL.

The chain has TRBV28 and TRBJ2-3; perhaps TRBD1 as D (6 bases). The CDR3 is 12 residues long. V was shortened by 6 bases and J by 5 bases, with 9 bases between the two germline ends. Germline V gene lookup returns CDR1 MDHEN and CDR2 SYDVKM. CDR3 in DNA: TGTGCCAGCAGATCCAGGGGAGATACGCAGTATTTT. It yields the protein CASRSRGDTQYF.

The rearrangement uses TRBV6-5 and TRBJ1-2; tentatively, D is TRBD1 (6 bases). Germline loops: CDR1 MNHEY, CDR2 SVGAGI. Trimming took off 4 bases at V and 4 bases at J, with 13 bases between the two ends. CDR3 length: 14 residues. DNA of the CDR3: TGTGCCAGCAGTTTTTCCAGGGGTGGCTATGGCTACACCTTC. Protein sequence: CASSFSRGGYGYTF.

This clone was found many times. The chain is built from TRBV19 and TRBJ1-1; D may be TRBD1 (6 bases). CDR3 length equals 14 residues. Trimming pared 6 bases from V and 0 bases from J, leaving 11 bases between. Germline V gene data show CDR1 as LNHDA and CDR2 as SQIVND (reference sequence). The CDR3 coding sequence is TGTGCCAGTAGCTTAACAGGGATGAACACTGAAGCTTTCTTT. Encoded protein: CASSLTGMNTEAFF.